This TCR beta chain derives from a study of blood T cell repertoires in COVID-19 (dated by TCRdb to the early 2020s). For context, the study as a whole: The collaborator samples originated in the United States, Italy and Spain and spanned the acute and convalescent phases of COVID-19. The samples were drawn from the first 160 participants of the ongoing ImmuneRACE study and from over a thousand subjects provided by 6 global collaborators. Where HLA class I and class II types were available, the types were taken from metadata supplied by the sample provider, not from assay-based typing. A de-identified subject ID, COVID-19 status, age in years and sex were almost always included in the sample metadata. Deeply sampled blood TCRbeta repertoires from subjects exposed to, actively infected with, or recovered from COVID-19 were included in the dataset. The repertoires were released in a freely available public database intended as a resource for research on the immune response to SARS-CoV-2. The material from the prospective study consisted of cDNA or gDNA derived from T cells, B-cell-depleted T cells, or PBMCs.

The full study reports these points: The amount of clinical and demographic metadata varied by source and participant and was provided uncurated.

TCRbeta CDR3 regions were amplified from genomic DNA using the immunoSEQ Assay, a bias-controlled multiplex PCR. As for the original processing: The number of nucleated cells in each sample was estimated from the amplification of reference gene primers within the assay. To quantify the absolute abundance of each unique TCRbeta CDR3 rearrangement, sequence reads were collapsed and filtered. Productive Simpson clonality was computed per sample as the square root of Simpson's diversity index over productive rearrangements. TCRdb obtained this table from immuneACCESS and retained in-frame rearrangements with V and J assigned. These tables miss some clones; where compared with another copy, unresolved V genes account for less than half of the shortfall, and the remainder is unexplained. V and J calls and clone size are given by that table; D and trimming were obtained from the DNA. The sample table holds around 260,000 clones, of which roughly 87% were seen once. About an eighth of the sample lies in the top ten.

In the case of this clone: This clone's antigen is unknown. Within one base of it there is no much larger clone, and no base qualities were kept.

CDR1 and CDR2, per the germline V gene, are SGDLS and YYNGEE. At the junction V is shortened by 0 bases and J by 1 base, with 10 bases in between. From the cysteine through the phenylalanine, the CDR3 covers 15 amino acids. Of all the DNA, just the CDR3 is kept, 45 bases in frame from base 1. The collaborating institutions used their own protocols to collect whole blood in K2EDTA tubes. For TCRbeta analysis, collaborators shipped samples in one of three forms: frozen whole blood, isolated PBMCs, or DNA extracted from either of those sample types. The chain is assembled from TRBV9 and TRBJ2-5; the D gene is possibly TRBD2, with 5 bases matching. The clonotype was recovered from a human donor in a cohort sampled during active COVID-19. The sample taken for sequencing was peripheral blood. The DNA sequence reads TGTGCCAGCAGCGTAGCTAGCAGGATCCAAGAGACCCAGTACTTC. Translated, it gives CASSVASRIQETQYF.